This TCR beta chain was sequenced in a study of blood T cell repertoires in COVID-19. Study-wide context: Acute-phase and convalescent COVID-19 samples originated in the United States, Italy and Spain.

Assay: immunoSEQ multiplex PCR; the TCRdb copy retains only in-frame clones and omits some. This table holds over 300,000 clones, roughly 90% found once. Germline CDR1 reads MGHRA; CDR2 reads YSYEKL. The CDR3 covers 12 residues. V gave up 5 bases and J gave up 4 bases, with 9 bases separating them. The chain carries TRBV4-1 and TRBJ2-7; D remains ambiguous. The clonotype originates from a young woman with acute COVID-19. Sequencing was carried out using PBMCs or T cells enriched from blood (not recorded which). The CDR3 nucleotides read TGCGCCAGCAGCTCTACTAATTACGAGCAGTACTTC. This gives the protein CASSSTNYEQYF.